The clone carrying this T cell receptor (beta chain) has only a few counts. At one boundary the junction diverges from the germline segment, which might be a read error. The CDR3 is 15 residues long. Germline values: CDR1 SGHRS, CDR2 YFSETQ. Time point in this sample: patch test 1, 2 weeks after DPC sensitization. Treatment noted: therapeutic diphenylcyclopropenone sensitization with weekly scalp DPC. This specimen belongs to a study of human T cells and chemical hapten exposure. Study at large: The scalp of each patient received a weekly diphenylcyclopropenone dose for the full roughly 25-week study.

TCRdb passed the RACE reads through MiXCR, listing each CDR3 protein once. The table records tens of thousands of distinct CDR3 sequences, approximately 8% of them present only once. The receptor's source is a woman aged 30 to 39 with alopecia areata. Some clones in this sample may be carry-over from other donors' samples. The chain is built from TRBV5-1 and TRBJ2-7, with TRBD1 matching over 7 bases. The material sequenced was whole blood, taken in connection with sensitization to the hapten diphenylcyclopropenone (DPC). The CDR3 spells CASSLGQGRSYGQYF. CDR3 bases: TGCGCCAGCAGCTTGGGACAGGGTAGAAGCTACGGGCAGTACTTC.